The present TCR beta chain was sequenced within a study of blood T cell repertoires in COVID-19. The Seattle patients joined while their infection was active and were tracked longitudinally afterward. Assay: immunoSEQ multiplex PCR; the TCRdb copy retains only in-frame clones and omits some. The repertoire holds around 150,000 clones, over 85% seen once, with less than 2% in the top ten. The CDR3 covers 13 residues. Germline CDR1 reads LNHDA; CDR2 reads SQIVND (reference sequence). The V gene lost 4 bases and the J gene lost 7 bases, with 13 bases spanning the gap. The sample taken for sequencing was peripheral blood. This chain joins TRBV19 and TRBJ1-1; D is possibly TRBD1 (5 bases). This receptor was taken from a woman aged 60-70 years with COVID-19, enrolled during active disease. The CDR3 nucleotides read TGTGCCAGTAGTACTTGGGGCCCGATTGAAGCTTTCTTT. It yields the protein CASSTWGPIEAFF.